The rows below give T cell receptor beta chains drawn from one sample of a study of blood T cell repertoires in COVID-19. The repertoire was sequenced with immunoSEQ multiplex PCR; TCRdb's copy has only in-frame clones and lacks some. In the table there are approximately 190,000 clones, 80% to 85% of which are singletons. The sequenced sample consisted of PBMCs or T cells enriched from blood (not recorded which). These receptors all stem from a man aged 35-49 years who had recovered from COVID-19. Both conserved end residues are part of each CDR3. A D gene is named only where the DNA matches it firmly. Not every row has a clone size; where given, it reads once, few, many or a size class.

NA | TRBJ1-1 | TRBV5-6 | once | CASSLARGRSTEAFF | TGTGCCAGCAGCTTGGCCAGGGGAAGGTCCACTGAAGCTTTCTTT
NA | TRBJ1-6 | TRBV5-8 | NA | CASSLGLAAPLHF | TGTGCCAGCAGCTTGGGTCTCGCGGCACCCCTCCACTTT
NA | TRBJ1-1 | TRBV29-1 | NA | CSVGREGVAEAFF | TGCAGCGTTGGAAGGGAAGGGGTCGCTGAAGCTTTCTTT
NA | TRBJ1-5 | TRBV12-3/TRBV12-4 | NA | CASSLTVNQPQHF | TGTGCCAGCAGTTTGACAGTTAATCAGCCCCAGCATTTT
NA | TRBJ1-2 | TRBV11-1 | NA | CASSRTDFYGYTF | TGTGCCAGCAGCCGGACAGATTTCTATGGCTACACCTTC
TRBD2 | TRBJ2-7 | TRBV4-1 | NA | CASSQPGLAGVDEQYF | TGCGCCAGCAGCCAGCCCGGACTAGCGGGGGTAGACGAGCAGTACTTC
TRBD1 | TRBJ1-6 | TRBV6-6 | NA | CASSRTGDSPLHF | TGTGCCAGCAGCCGGACAGGGGATTCACCCCTCCACTTT
TRBD1 | TRBJ1-1 | TRBV5-1 | NA | CASSLRTGQNTEAFF | TGCGCCAGCAGCCTAAGGACAGGGCAGAACACTGAAGCTTTCTTT
NA | TRBJ1-2 | TRBV30 | NA | CAWRASGGYTF | TGTGCCTGGAGAGCCTCGGGGGGCTACACCTTC
NA | TRBJ1-1 | TRBV6-5 | NA | CATTSAFPGEAFF | TGTGCCACCACCTCGGCATTCCCGGGGGAAGCTTTCTTT